This is a list of T cell receptor beta chains from one sample in a study of blood T cell repertoires in COVID-19. This table comes from immunoSEQ multiplex PCR, and its TCRdb copy is limited to in-frame clones, with some not included. The sample carries about 290,000 clones, about nine tenths recorded once. The sample taken for sequencing was peripheral blood. The receptors come from a woman between 25 and 40 years old with active or convalescent COVID-19. CDR3s include the opening cysteine and the closing phenylalanine or tryptophan.

V	J	CDR3
TRBV5-1	TRBJ2-3	CASSLVAYTDTQYF
TRBV27	TRBJ2-7	CASSLETGSSYEQYF
TRBV28	TRBJ1-1	CASCSGQMNTEAFF
TRBV18	TRBJ2-2	CASSPPSVANTGELFF
TRBV4-3	TRBJ1-4	CASSQAQGPQERLFF
TRBV3-1/TRBV3-2	TRBJ1-5	CASSPTGYSNQPQHF
TRBV7-2	TRBJ2-5	CASSPRRSSGETQYF
TRBV6-1	TRBJ1-5	CASSDGQNQPQHF
TRBV7-6	TRBJ2-5	CASSLGAGTSGGRKETQYF
TRBV18	TRBJ1-1	CASSPRGQGARNTEAFF
TRBV18	TRBJ1-2	CASSPSRPNYGYTF
TRBV6-2/TRBV6-3	TRBJ2-3	CASSYSSSGGAGSTDTQYF
TRBV15	TRBJ1-6	CATSGTGGKNSPLHF
TRBV12-3/TRBV12-4	TRBJ2-3	CASSLGGPDTQYF
TRBV25-1	TRBJ2-3	CASATGGLNRYTQYF
TRBV6-6	TRBJ1-1	CASSYKGDSEAFF
TRBV3-1/TRBV3-2	TRBJ2-5	CASSQDRGPFWRGGETQYF
TRBV4-1	TRBJ1-5	CASSQGGGDQPQHF
TRBV24-1	TRBJ1-1	CATSDSGSNTEAFF
TRBV9	TRBJ1-1	CASTPLGRVQNTEAFF
TRBV7-3	TRBJ2-2	CASSLEDSSTGELFF
TRBV7-9	TRBJ1-4	CASSRPSGNEKLFF
TRBV5-4	TRBJ2-5	CASSLGLGQGTQYF
TRBV29-1	TRBJ2-5	CSVAAGTAETQYF
TRBV30	TRBJ1-4	CAWSVLGLNEKLFF
TRBV12-3/TRBV12-4	TRBJ1-5	CASRQGGHQPQHF
TRBV7-9	TRBJ2-5	CASPSEETQYF
TRBV11-3	TRBJ2-3	CASSAKDGTDTQYF
TRBV4-1	TRBJ1-2	CASSLTGGGGYTF
TRBV7-2	TRBJ1-2	CASQYQGRGHYGYTF
TRBV6-5	TRBJ1-2	CASTGLYGYTF
TRBV7-2	TRBJ1-2	CASSLGRGLGYTF
TRBV24-1	TRBJ2-3	CATSREAGQSTDTQYF
TRBV30	TRBJ1-2	CAWSPGQRIYGYTF
TRBV6-1	TRBJ2-3	CASSEAWDSLRDTQYF
TRBV7-9	TRBJ1-6	CASSRTGGIYNSPLHF
TRBV5-8	TRBJ2-7	CASSLGGPGVSYEQYF
TRBV9	TRBJ2-3	CASSPSTTPGHYDSGSQYF
TRBV4-3	TRBJ1-4	CASSPRDKPKEKLFF
TRBV4-3	TRBJ2-7	CASSQAWGDPYEQYF
TRBV9	TRBJ2-7	CASSVGKWGDEQYF
TRBV3-1/TRBV3-2	TRBJ2-1	CARSPGRGRGGNEQFF